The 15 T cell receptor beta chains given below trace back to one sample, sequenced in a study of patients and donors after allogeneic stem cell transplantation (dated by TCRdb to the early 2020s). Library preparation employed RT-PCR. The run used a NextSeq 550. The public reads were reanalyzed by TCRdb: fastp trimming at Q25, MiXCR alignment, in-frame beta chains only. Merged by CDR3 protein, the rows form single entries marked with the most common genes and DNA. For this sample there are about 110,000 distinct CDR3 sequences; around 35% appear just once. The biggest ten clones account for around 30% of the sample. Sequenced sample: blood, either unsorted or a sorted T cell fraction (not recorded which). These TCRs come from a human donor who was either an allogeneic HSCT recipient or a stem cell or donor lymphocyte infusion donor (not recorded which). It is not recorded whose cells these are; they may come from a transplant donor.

CDR3 protein: CSASASDLGLAGGGEFF. CDR3 in DNA: TGCAGTGCTAGTGCCAGTGATCTAGGACTAGCGGGAGGCGGGGAGTTCTTC. The rearrangement joins TRBV20-1 to TRBJ2-1; 14 bases align to TRBD2. Per germline, CDR1 DFQATT and CDR2 SNEGSKA (reference sequence). V trimming: 3 bases; J trimming: 14 bases; junction bases outside the gene matches: 18. The CDR3 consists of 17 residues.

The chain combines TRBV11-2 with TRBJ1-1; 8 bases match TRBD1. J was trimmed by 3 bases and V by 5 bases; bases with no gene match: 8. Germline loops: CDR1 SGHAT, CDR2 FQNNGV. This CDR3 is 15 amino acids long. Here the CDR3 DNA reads TGTGCCAGCAGCCCCGGGACAGGACAGCACACTGAAGCTTTCTTT. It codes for CASSPGTGQHTEAFF.

CDR3 DNA: TGCAGTGCTAGCGGGGGGACGCAGTATTTT. Translated: CSASGGTQYF. This rearrangement joins TRBV20-1 to TRBJ2-3, with 7 bases lining up with TRBD2. J was trimmed by 9 bases and V by 3 bases; bases with no gene match: 0. Germline V lookup: CDR1 DFQATT, CDR2 SNEGSKA (reference sequence). CDR3 size: 10 residues.

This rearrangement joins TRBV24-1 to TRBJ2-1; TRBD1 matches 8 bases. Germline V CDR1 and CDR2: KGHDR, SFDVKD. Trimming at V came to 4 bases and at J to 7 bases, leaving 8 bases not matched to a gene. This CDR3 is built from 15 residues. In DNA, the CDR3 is TGTGCCACCAGTGACCCGACAGGGGAGGTAAATGAGCAGTTCTTC. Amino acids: CATSDPTGEVNEQFF.

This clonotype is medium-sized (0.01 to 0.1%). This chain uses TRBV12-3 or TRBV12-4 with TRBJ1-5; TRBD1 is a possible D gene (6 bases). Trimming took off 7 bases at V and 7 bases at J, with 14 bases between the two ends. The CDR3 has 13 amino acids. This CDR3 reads CASNPSGEQPQHF. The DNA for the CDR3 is TGTGCCAGCAACCCGTCAGGGGAACAGCCCCAGCATTTT.

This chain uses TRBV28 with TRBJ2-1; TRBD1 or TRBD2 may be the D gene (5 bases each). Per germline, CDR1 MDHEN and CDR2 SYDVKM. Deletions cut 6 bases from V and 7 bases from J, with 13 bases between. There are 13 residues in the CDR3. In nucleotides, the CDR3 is TGTGCCAGCAGCCTCGGGACCAGGAATGAGCAGTTCTTC. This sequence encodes CASSLGTRNEQFF.

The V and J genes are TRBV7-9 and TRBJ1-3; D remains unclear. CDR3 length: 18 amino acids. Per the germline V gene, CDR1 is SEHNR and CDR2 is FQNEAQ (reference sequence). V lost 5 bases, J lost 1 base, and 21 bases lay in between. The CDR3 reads CASSVGRRVSSSGNTIYF. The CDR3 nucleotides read TGTGCCAGCAGCGTCGGACGTAGGGTATCCTCTTCTGGAAACACCATATATTTT.

The CDR3 DNA sequence: TGTGCCATCAGTGAGTCACAGCGCAATCAGCCCCAGCATTTT. It yields the protein CAISESQRNQPQHF. The V call is TRBV10-3, the J call TRBJ1-5; D remains unclear. Germline V CDR1 and CDR2: ENHRY, SYGVKD. This CDR3 is built from 14 residues. The germline V and J ends were trimmed by 0 bases and 2 bases, with 5 bases remaining between them.

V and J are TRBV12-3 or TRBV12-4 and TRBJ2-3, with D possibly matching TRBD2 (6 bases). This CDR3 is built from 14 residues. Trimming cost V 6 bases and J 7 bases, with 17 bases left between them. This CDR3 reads CASSPRAGGNTQYF. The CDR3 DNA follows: TGTGCCAGCAGCCCCCGAGCGGGCGGGAATACGCAGTATTTT.

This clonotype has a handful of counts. CDR3 nucleotide sequence: TGTGCCAGCAGAGCAGGGTATTTAACCCTCCACTTT. It translates to CASRAGYLTLHF. The chain carries TRBV12-3 or TRBV12-4 and TRBJ1-6; D possibly corresponds to TRBD1 (5 bases). With 6 bases removed from V and 14 bases from J, the gap between germline ends came to 14 bases. This CDR3 region has 12 residues.

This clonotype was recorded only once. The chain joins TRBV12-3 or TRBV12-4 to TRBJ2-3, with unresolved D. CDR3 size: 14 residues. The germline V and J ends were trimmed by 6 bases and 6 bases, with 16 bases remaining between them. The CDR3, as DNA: TGTGCCAGCAGCCCCAGACGGCTTGGGGATACGCAGTATTTT. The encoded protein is CASSPRRLGDTQYF.

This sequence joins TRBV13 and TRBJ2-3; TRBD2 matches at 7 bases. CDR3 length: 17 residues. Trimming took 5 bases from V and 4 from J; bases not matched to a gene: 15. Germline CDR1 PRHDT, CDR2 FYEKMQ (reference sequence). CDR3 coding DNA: TGTGCCAGCAGCGTCTCTGGGGGGGGTCCCGAGGCAGATACGCAGTATTTT. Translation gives CASSVSGGGPEADTQYF.

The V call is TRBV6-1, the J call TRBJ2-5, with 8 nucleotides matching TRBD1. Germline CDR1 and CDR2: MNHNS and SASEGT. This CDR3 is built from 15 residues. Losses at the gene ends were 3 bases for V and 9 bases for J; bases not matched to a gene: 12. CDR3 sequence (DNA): TGTGCCAGCAGTGAGGACAGGGCCAGGCCCAAGGCCCAGTACTTC. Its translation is CASSEDRARPKAQYF.

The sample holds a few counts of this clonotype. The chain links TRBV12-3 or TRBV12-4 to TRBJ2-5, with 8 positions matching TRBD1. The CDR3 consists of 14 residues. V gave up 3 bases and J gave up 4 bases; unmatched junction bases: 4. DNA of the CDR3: TGTGCCAGCAGTTTCCGCCAGGGGGCAGAGACCCAGTACTTC. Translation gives CASSFRQGAETQYF.

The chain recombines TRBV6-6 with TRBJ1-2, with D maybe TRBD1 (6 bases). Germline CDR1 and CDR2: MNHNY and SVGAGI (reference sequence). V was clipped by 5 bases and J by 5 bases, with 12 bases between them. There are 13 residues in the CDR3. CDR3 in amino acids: CASSATGQYGYTF. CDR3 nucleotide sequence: TGTGCCAGCAGTGCAACGGGACAATATGGCTACACCTTC.